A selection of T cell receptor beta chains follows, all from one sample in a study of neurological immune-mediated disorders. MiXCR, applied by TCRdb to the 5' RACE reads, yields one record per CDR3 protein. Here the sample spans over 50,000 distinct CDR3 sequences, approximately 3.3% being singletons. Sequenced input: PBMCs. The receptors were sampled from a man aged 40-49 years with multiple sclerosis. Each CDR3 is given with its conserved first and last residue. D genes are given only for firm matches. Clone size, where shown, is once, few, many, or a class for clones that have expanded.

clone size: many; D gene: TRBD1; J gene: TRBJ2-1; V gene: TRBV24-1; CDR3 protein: CATSDLVRTGAGDEQFF; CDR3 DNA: TGTGCCACCAGTGATTTAGTCCGGACAGGGGCTGGGGATGAGCAGTTCTTC
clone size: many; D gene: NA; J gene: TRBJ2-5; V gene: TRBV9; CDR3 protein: CASSVGVAGQETQYF; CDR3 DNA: TGTGCCAGCAGCGTAGGGGTGGCGGGCCAAGAGACCCAGTACTTC
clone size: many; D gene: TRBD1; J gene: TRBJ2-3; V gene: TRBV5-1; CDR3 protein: CASSLGGQDTQYF; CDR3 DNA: TGCGCCAGCAGCTTGGGGGGACAGGATACGCAGTATTTT
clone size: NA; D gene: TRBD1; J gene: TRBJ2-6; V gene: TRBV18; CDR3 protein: CASSPWTGESGNEANVLTF; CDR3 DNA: TGTGCCAGCTCACCTTGGACAGGGGAAAGCGGTAATGAGGCCAACGTCCTGACTTTC
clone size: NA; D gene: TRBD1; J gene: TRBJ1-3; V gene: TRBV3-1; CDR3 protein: CASSQRTGGFGNTIYF; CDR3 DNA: TGTGCCAGCAGCCAGCGGACAGGGGGGTTTGGAAACACCATATATTTT
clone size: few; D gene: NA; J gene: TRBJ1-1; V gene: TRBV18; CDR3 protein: CASSRDQMNTEAFF; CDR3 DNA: TGTGCCAGCTCACGTGATCAAATGAACACTGAAGCTTTCTTT
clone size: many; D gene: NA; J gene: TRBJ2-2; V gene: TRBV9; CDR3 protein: CASSVGVGAGTGELFF; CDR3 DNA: TGTGCCAGCAGCGTAGGGGTAGGGGCCGGCACCGGGGAGCTGTTTTTT
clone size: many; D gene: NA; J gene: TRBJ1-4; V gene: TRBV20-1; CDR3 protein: CSARDPVGEKLFF; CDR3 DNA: TGCAGTGCTAGAGATCCAGTAGGGGAAAAACTGTTTTTT
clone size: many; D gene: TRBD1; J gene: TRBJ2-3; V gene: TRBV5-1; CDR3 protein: CASGQGVSDTQYF; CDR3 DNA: TGCGCCAGCGGACAGGGGGTATCAGATACGCAGTATTTT
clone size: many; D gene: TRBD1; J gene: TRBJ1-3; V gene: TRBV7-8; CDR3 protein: CASSLATTGSGNTIYF; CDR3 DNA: TGTGCCAGCAGCTTAGCGACGACAGGGAGCGGAAACACCATATATTTT
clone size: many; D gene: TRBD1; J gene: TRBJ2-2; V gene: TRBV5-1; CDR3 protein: CASSPGQGGTGELFF; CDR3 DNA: TGCGCCAGCAGCCCCGGACAGGGAGGCACCGGGGAGCTGTTTTTT
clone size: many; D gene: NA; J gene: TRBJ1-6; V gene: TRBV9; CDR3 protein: CASSVGTAGSPLHF; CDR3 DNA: TGTGCCAGCAGCGTAGGGACAGCGGGTTCACCCCTCCACTTT
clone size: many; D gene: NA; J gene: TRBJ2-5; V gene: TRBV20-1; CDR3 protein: CSARVNYQETQYF; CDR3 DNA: TGCAGTGCTAGAGTAAACTACCAAGAGACCCAGTACTTC
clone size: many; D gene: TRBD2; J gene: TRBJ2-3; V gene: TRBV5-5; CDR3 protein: CASSWGTSGRTDTQYF; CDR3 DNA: TGTGCCAGCAGCTGGGGGACTAGCGGGAGGACAGATACGCAGTATTTT
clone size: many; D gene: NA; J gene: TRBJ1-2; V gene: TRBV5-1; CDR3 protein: CASSLADDGYTF; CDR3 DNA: TGCGCCAGCAGCTTGGCCGACGATGGCTACACCTTC
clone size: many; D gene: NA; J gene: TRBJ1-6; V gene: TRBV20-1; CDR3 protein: CSATRQNSPLNF; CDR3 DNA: TGCAGTGCTACTAGACAGAATTCACCCCTCAACTTT
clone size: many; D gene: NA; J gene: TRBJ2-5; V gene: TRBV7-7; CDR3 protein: CASSLAGIQTQYF; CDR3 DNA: TGTGCTAGCAGCTTGGCAGGGATTCAGACCCAGTACTTC
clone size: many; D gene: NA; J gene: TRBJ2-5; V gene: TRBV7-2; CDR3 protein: CASRSSGLLSGTQYF; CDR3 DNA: TGTGCCAGCAGGTCTAGTGGGCTACTCTCAGGGACCCAGTACTTC
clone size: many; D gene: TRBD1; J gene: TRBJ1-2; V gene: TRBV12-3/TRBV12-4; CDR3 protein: CASRDREGYGYTF; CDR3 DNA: TGTGCCAGCAGGGACAGGGAGGGTTATGGCTACACCTTC
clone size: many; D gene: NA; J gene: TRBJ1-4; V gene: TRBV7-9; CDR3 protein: CASSLALQGFEKLFF; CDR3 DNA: TGTGCCAGCAGCTTAGCGCTCCAGGGTTTCGAAAAACTGTTTTTT
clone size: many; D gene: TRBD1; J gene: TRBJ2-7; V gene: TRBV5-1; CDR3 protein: CASSLSGGSSYEQYF; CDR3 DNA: TGCGCCAGCAGCTTATCAGGGGGCAGCTCCTACGAGCAGTACTTC
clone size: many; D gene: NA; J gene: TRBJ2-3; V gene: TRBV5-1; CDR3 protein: CASSLQGESDTQYF; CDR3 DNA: TGCGCCAGCAGCTTACAGGGAGAATCAGATACGCAGTATTTT
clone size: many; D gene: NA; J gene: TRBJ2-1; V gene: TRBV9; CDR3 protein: CASRRTAGGLTNEQFF; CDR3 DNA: TGTGCCAGCAGAAGGACTGCAGGGGGACTTACGAATGAGCAGTTCTTC
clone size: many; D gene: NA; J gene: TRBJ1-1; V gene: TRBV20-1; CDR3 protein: CSASTPQNTEAFF; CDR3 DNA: TGCAGTGCTAGTACGCCGCAGAACACTGAAGCTTTCTTT
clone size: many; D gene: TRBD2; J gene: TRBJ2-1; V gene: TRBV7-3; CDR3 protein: CASSPDGLAYNNEQFF; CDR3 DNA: TGTGCCAGCAGCCCGGACGGACTAGCCTACAACAATGAGCAGTTCTTC
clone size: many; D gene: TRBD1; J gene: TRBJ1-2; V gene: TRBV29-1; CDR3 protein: CSVEGRGRHGYTF; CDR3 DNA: TGCAGCGTTGAAGGCAGGGGGCGTCATGGCTACACCTTC
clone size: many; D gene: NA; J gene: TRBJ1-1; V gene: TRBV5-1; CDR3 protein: CASTYGQNTEAFF; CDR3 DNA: TGCGCCAGCACCTACGGACAGAACACTGAAGCTTTCTTT
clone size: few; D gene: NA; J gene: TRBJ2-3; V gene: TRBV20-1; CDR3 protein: CSARDGRAPVDTQYF; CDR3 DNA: TGCAGTGCTAGAGATGGACGGGCCCCAGTTGATACGCAGTATTTT
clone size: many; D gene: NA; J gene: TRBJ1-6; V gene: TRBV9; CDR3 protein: CASSLTGLESPLNF; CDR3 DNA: TGTGCCAGCAGCCTTACAGGGTTAGAGTCACCCCTCAACTTT
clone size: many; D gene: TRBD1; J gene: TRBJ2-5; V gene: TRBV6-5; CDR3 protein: CASTSGTGGKETQYF; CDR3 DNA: TGTGCCAGCACCTCCGGGACAGGGGGAAAAGAGACCCAGTACTTC
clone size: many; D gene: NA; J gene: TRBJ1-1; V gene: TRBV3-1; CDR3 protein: CASSLRTDAEAFF; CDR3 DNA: TGTGCCAGCAGCCTTAGGACAGACGCTGAAGCTTTCTTT
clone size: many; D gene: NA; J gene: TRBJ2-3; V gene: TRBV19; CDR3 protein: CASGRGPRGDTQYF; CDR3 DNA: TGTGCCAGTGGGCGGGGGCCTCGAGGGGATACGCAGTATTTT
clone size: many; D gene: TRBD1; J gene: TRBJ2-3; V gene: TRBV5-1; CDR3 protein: CASSWSGTGIADTQYF; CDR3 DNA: TGCGCCAGCAGCTGGTCCGGGACAGGGATAGCAGATACGCAGTATTTT